The 15 T cell receptor beta chains below were found in one sample sequenced in a study of beta chain features in type 1 diabetes. Every isolated RNA sample was fully reverse transcribed, so sequencing captured expressed TCRB transcripts. Repertoires were generated with immunoSEQ multiplex PCR, while TCRdb's copy carries only in-frame clones and drops some. The profile shows around 310,000 clones, 11% of them singletons. Sequenced material: naive CD4+ T cells from blood. The receptors stem from a woman in her twenties or thirties in good health.

V and J are TRBV7-2 and TRBJ1-2; weak D call: TRBD1 (6 bases). Germline V gene sequence: CDR1 SGHTA, CDR2 FQGNSA. The length of the CDR3 is 12 residues. Trimming removed 5 bases from V and 11 bases from J, with 15 bases in between. CDR3: CASSVQGLGYTF. The CDR3 nucleotides are TGTGCCAGCAGCGTACAGGGATTGGGTTACACCTTC.

The V gene is TRBV23-1, the J gene TRBJ2-2, with 9 bases matching TRBD2. TRBV23-1 is filed as an ORF, its function uncertain. V lost 7 bases to trimming and J lost 3 bases; unmatched junction nucleotides: 15. This CDR3 comprises 18 residues. The CDR3 coding sequence is TGCGCCAGCACTCTCCCCCCGCTAGCGGGAATGTACACCGGGGAGCTGTTTTTT. Translated: CASTLPPLAGMYTGELFF.

This clone turned up a few times. The genes are TRBV14 and TRBJ1-3; 9 bases map to TRBD1. The CDR3 extends over 19 amino acids. J gave up 0 bases and V 5 bases, and 14 bases lay outside the gene matches. The germline CDR1 and CDR2 sequences are SGHDN and FVKESK. The CDR3 region is CASSWRTGDTLNSGNTIYF. The CDR3 coding sequence is TGTGCCAGCAGCTGGAGGACAGGGGATACACTTAACTCTGGAAACACCATATATTTT. The full variable domain, its missing parts supplied by reference TRBV14 and TRBJ1-3, is EAGVTQFPSHSVIEKGQTVTLRCDPISGHDNLYWYRRVMGKEIKFLLHFVKESKQDESGMPNNRFLAERTGGTYSTLKVQPAELEDSGVYFCASSWRTGDTLNSGNTIYFGEGSWLTVV.

This clone has more than one count but fewer than ten. V and J are TRBV6-1 and TRBJ1-5; the D gene is possibly TRBD1 (6 bases). The CDR3 spans 13 residues. V was pared by 7 bases and J by 5 bases, with 12 bases between. The germline gives CDR1 MNHNS, CDR2 SASEGT. The CDR3 sequence is CASISGVDQPQHF. The DNA for the CDR3 is TGTGCCAGCATCTCAGGGGTCGATCAGCCCCAGCATTTT.

The chain uses TRBV5-4 and TRBJ1-2; a weak D match, TRBD1 (5 bases). The germline V gene encodes CDR1 SGHNT and CDR2 YYREEE (reference sequence). The V and J ends lost 4 bases and 3 bases respectively, with 7 bases between them. The CDR3 length is 12 residues. CDR3 region: CASSPGYYGYTF. CDR3 bases: TGTGCCAGCAGCCCAGGGTACTATGGCTACACCTTC.

This clone was seen only a few times. CDR3 sequence: CASSLVRESYNEQFF. Written as DNA, the CDR3 is TGTGCCAGCAGCTTAGTCAGGGAATCCTACAATGAGCAGTTCTTC. V and J are TRBV11-2 and TRBJ2-1; possible D gene TRBD1, 5 bases. This CDR3 region has 15 residues. Trimming cost V 1 base and J 1 base, with 8 bases left between them. CDR1 is SGHAT, CDR2 FQNNGV, per germline.

This clone showed up just a few times. The chain recombines TRBV27 with TRBJ2-4, with 9 bases identical to TRBD2. Trimming cost V 5 bases and J 0 bases; bases outside gene matches: 8. Germline V lookup: CDR1 MNHEY, CDR2 SMNVEV (reference sequence). The length of the CDR3 is 17 residues. The DNA of the CDR3 is TGTGCCAGCAGTCCAGTGACTAGCGGACTAGCCAAAAACATTCAGTACTTC. Protein: CASSPVTSGLAKNIQYF.

The CDR3 spells CASRTGGTGANVLTF. The DNA of the CDR3 is TGTGCCAGCAGGACAGGGGGCACTGGGGCCAACGTCCTGACTTTC. The chain has TRBV5-4 and TRBJ2-6, with 10 nucleotides matching TRBD1. The CDR3 is made up of 15 amino acids. V shed 5 bases and J 2 bases; nucleotides not matched to a gene: 1. Per germline, CDR1 SGHNT and CDR2 YYREEE (reference sequence). Drawing the rest from reference TRBV5-4 and TRBJ2-6, the complete variable domain is ETGVTQSPTHLIKTRGQQVTLRCSSQSGHNTVSWYQQALGQGPQFIFQYYREEENGRGNFPPRFSGLQFPNYSSELNVNALELDDSALYLCASRTGGTGANVLTFGAGSRLTVL.

The rearrangement uses TRBV5-4 and TRBJ2-5, with 9 bases lining up with TRBD1. The V gene end was trimmed by 0 bases and the J gene end by 9 bases; junction bases not matched to a gene: 3. CDR3 length equals 13 residues. Looked up from germline, CDR1 is SGHNT and CDR2 is YYREEE (reference sequence). The DNA of the CDR3 is TGTGCCAGCAGCTTGGGACAGGGGGAGGCCCAGTACTTC. It codes for CASSLGQGEAQYF.

The chain couples TRBV30 to TRBJ1-4; 8 bases are a match to TRBD1. The CDR3 consists of 13 residues. The V gene end was trimmed by 4 bases and the J gene end by 5 bases; junction bases not matched to a gene: 3. Looked up from germline, CDR1 is GTSNPN and CDR2 is SVGIG (reference sequence). The CDR3 bases are TGTGCCTGGACTCGACAGGGGAATGAAAAACTGTTTTTT. This sequence encodes CAWTRQGNEKLFF.

This clone was seen a few times. V usage is TRBV7-9 and J usage is TRBJ2-7; 7 bases agree with TRBD1. The CDR3 has 14 residues. CDR1 and CDR2 from the germline V gene are SEHNR and FQNEAQ (reference sequence). The junction had 6 bases not matched to a gene; V was cut back by 5 bases and J by 2 bases. The CDR3 sequence is CASSPIGTAYEQYF. The CDR3 bases are TGTGCCAGCAGCCCAATCGGGACAGCCTACGAGCAGTACTTC.

This clone was seen a few times. The V call is TRBV7-9, the J call TRBJ2-1; 9 bases fit TRBD2. CDR1 and CDR2 from the germline V gene are SEHNR and FQNEAQ (reference sequence). This CDR3 is built from 15 residues. The ends lost 2 bases at V and 7 bases at J; junction bases unmatched: 6. Here the CDR3 reads CASSLLAGVVNEQFF. As DNA, the CDR3 is TGTGCCAGCAGCTTATTAGCGGGAGTTGTTAATGAGCAGTTCTTC.

The CDR3 bases are TGTGCCAGCAGTACCTTAGGGACAGCGAACTATGGCTACACCTTC. Its protein is CASSTLGTANYGYTF. The chain combines TRBV28 with TRBJ1-2; TRBD1 matches at 7 bases. The germline V gene encodes CDR1 MDHEN and CDR2 SYDVKM. The CDR3 is 15 amino acids. V shed 5 bases and J 2 bases; nucleotides not matched to a gene: 8.

In nucleotides, the CDR3 is TGTGCCAGCAGCTTAGATGGAAGCGGGAGGGTTTCCTACGAGCAGTACTTC. It translates to CASSLDGSGRVSYEQYF. The chain uses TRBV7-2 and TRBJ2-7; 10 bases are shared with TRBD2. Germline loops: CDR1 SGHTA, CDR2 FQGNSA. CDR3 length: 17 residues. J lost 1 base, V lost 1 base, and 7 bases had no gene match.

J is TRBJ2-2 and V is TRBV7-2, with a tentative D call TRBD2 (6 bases). The V end was cut by 1 base, the J end by 4 bases, with 13 bases between. Per germline, CDR1 SGHTA and CDR2 FQGNSA. The CDR3 has 16 residues. The CDR3 DNA reads TGTGCCAGCAGCTTAGGGCCTCGAGCGGGCACCGGGGAGCTGTTTTTT. Protein sequence: CASSLGPRAGTGELFF.